These 22 T cell receptor beta chains were sequenced from one sample in a study of chemoradiotherapy in HPV16-positive cancers (dated by TCRdb to 2021 to 2024). Receptor libraries were prepared by the immunoSEQ multiplex PCR assay. TCRdb's version of the immuneACCESS table is confined to in-frame rearrangements and falls short of the full clone set. An unresolved V gene accounts for under half of the shortfall where checked; the remainder is of unknown origin. The sample yields around 19,000 clones; more than 85% were counted once. The ten top clones hold around an eighth of the sample. Sequencing used blood, obtained from a patient who underwent chemoradiotherapy. The receptors come from a human donor with HPV-associated anogenital cancer.

The sample holds one count of this clone. The chain carries TRBV7-2 and TRBJ2-4, with D maybe TRBD1 (6 bases). V lost 3 bases to trimming and J lost 7 bases, with 13 bases between them. CDR1 and CDR2 (germline): SGHTA, FQGNSA. CDR3 length equals 14 residues. Here the CDR3 DNA reads TGTGCCAGCAGCTTGAACAGGGCTGGGAACATTCAGTACTTC. Encoded protein: CASSLNRAGNIQYF.

This clone was seen once. This sequence joins TRBV13 and TRBJ2-7; D not resolved. V dropped 5 bases and J dropped 0 bases, with 11 bases sitting between them. This CDR3 has 14 residues. Germline loops: CDR1 PRHDT, CDR2 FYEKMQ (reference sequence). Written as DNA, the CDR3 is TGTGCCAGCAGCCGGGCCCTAAGCTCCTACGAGCAGTACTTC. Residues: CASSRALSSYEQYF.

The V call is TRBV2, the J call TRBJ2-1; 7 positions agree with TRBD2. In germline, CDR1 is SNHLY, CDR2 FYNNEI. With 3 bases clipped from V and 15 bases from J, the junction kept 11 bases outside the gene matches. This CDR3 is 13 amino acids long. CDR3 residues: CASSEETRGVRFF. In nucleotides, the CDR3 is TGTGCCAGCAGTGAGGAAACTCGGGGGGTCCGGTTCTTC. Drawing the rest from reference TRBV2 and TRBJ2-1, the complete variable domain is EPEVTQTPSHQVTQMGQEVILRCVPISNHLYFYWYRQILGQKVEFLVSFYNNEISEKSEIFDDQFSVERPDGSNFTLKIRSTKLEDSAMYFCASSEETRGVRFFGPGTRLTVL.

This chain connects TRBV29-1 to TRBJ1-5; D is perhaps TRBD1 (5 bases). The V end lost 0 bases, the J end lost 1 base, and 13 bases lay between the germline ends. This CDR3 is built from 16 residues. CDR1 and CDR2 (germline): SQVTM, ANQGSEA. CDR3 sequence reads: CSVEDLQGESNQPQHF. The DNA for the CDR3 is TGCAGCGTTGAAGATTTGCAGGGAGAAAGCAATCAGCCCCAGCATTTT.

The chain carries TRBV7-9 and TRBJ1-1; D is unresolved. The CDR3 extends over 15 amino acids. Germline loops: CDR1 SEHNR, CDR2 FQNEAQ (reference sequence). The ends were cut back, 3 bases at V and 2 bases at J, with 13 bases in the middle. The CDR3 sequence: CASSFSARGNTEAFF. CDR3 nucleotide sequence: TGTGCCAGCAGCTTTTCGGCTCGAGGCAACACTGAAGCTTTCTTT. Filled out from reference TRBV7-9 and TRBJ1-1, the complete variable domain reads DTGVSQNPRHKITKRGQNVTFRCDPISEHNRLYWYRQTLGQGPEFLTYFQNEAQLEKSRLLSDRFSAERPKGSFSTLEIQRTEQGDSAMYLCASSFSARGNTEAFFGQGTRLTVV.

The chain combines TRBV6-1 with TRBJ2-7; 7 bases fit TRBD1. The CDR3 runs to 12 residues. Unmatched junction bases numbered 4, after V lost 7 bases and J lost 4 bases. Germline loops: CDR1 MNHNS, CDR2 SASEGT. Here the CDR3 reads CASKRQGYEQYF. The DNA for the CDR3 is TGTGCCAGCAAGCGACAGGGATACGAGCAGTACTTC.

V is TRBV7-9 and J is TRBJ2-1, with a tentative D call TRBD2 (5 bases). Trimming removed 1 base from V and 3 bases from J, with 10 bases in between. The CDR3 has 15 amino acids. Germline V CDR1 and CDR2: SEHNR, FQNEAQ (reference sequence). CDR3 sequence (DNA): TGTGCCAGCAGCTTAGGGCTAGACTACTACAATGAGCAGTTCTTC. Protein product: CASSLGLDYYNEQFF. The whole variable domain, remainder taken from reference TRBV7-9 and TRBJ2-1, is DTGVSQNPRHKITKRGQNVTFRCDPISEHNRLYWYRQTLGQGPEFLTYFQNEAQLEKSRLLSDRFSAERPKGSFSTLEIQRTEQGDSAMYLCASSLGLDYYNEQFFGPGTRLTVL.

The rearrangement joins TRBV2 to TRBJ2-7, with 10 bases identical to TRBD2. In germline, CDR1 is SNHLY, CDR2 FYNNEI. CDR3 length equals 15 residues. Trimming removed 6 bases from V and 0 bases from J; junction bases left unmatched: 5. Here the CDR3 reads CASSLLAGASYEQYF. The CDR3 DNA is TGTGCCAGCAGCCTCCTAGCGGGGGCCTCCTACGAGCAGTACTTC.

This clone was counted between two and nine times. This chain joins TRBV7-2 and TRBJ2-1; tentative D call: TRBD2 (7 bases). The CDR3 runs 15 residues. The V gene's germline CDR1 is SGHTA and CDR2 FQGNSA. The V end lost 5 bases, the J end lost 6 bases, and 17 bases lay between the germline ends. CDR3 residues: CASSPSRGGFNEQFF. The CDR3 DNA is TGTGCCAGCAGCCCAAGTAGGGGGGGGTTCAATGAGCAGTTCTTC.

This chain joins TRBV2 and TRBJ2-1; 7 bases map to TRBD2. Germline values: CDR1 SNHLY, CDR2 FYNNEI. With 5 bases clipped from V and 1 base from J, the junction kept 5 bases outside the gene matches. CDR3 length equals 15 residues. In DNA form, the CDR3 reads TGTGCCAGCAGTCCGACTAGCAGGTCCTACAATGAGCAGTTCTTC. This sequence encodes CASSPTSRSYNEQFF.

The chain is built from TRBV6-5 and TRBJ2-2; D tentatively reads TRBD1 or TRBD2 (5 bases each). CDR1 is MNHEY and CDR2 is SVGAGI in the germline V gene. V was shortened by 4 bases and J by 7 bases, with 10 bases between the two germline ends. The CDR3 runs to 13 residues. The chain's CDR3 is CASSSTRGGELFF. CDR3 DNA sequence: TGTGCCAGCAGTTCCACGAGGGGCGGGGAGCTGTTTTTT.

J is TRBJ2-5 and V is TRBV15, with unresolved D. With 0 bases removed from V and 5 bases from J, the gap between germline ends came to 4 bases. Germline V CDR1 and CDR2: LNHNV, YYDKDF (reference sequence). The CDR3 runs 12 residues. The CDR3 DNA sequence: TGTGCCACCAGCAGAGACTCCGAGACCCAGTACTTC. Amino acids: CATSRDSETQYF.

This chain links TRBV7-9 with TRBJ1-2, with TRBD1 identical over 7 bases. V shed 5 bases and J 8 bases; nucleotides not matched to a gene: 14. Per the germline V gene, CDR1 is SEHNR and CDR2 is FQNEAQ (reference sequence). This CDR3 region has 15 residues. The CDR3 protein is CASSKSDGTEFGYTF. As DNA, the CDR3 is TGTGCCAGCAGCAAAAGTGACGGGACAGAGTTCGGCTACACCTTC.

The chain recombines TRBV15 with TRBJ2-2, with TRBD1 matching 11 bases. Germline values: CDR1 LNHNV, CDR2 YYDKDF (reference sequence). After removal of 6 bases from V and 4 bases from J, the junction contained 7 bases not matched to a gene. This CDR3 comprises 16 residues. This chain's CDR3 is CATRAPGTGGTGELFF. Written as DNA, the CDR3 is TGTGCCACCAGAGCACCCGGGACAGGGGGCACCGGGGAGCTGTTTTTT.

This rearrangement joins TRBV27 to TRBJ1-5; possibly TRBD1 for D (5 bases). V was clipped by 3 bases and J by 2 bases, with 11 bases between them. Germline CDR1 is MNHEY and CDR2 is SMNVEV (reference sequence). There are 15 residues in the CDR3. The CDR3, as DNA: TGTGCCAGCAGTTTTAATACGGGGGGCAATCAGCCCCAGCATTTT. Translation: CASSFNTGGNQPQHF.

The V gene is TRBV19, the J gene TRBJ2-1; a weak D match, TRBD2 (6 bases). V was shortened by 1 base and J by 2 bases, with 24 bases between the two germline ends. CDR3 size: 20 residues. The germline CDR1 and CDR2 sequences are LNHDA and SQIVND (reference sequence). The CDR3 is CASSIVGSAVGLSAYNEQFF. As DNA, the CDR3 is TGTGCCAGTAGTATAGTGGGGAGCGCGGTCGGACTATCCGCCTACAATGAGCAGTTCTTC.

The chain joins TRBV7-7 to TRBJ2-5; 10 bases fit TRBD2. Germline assignment: CDR1 SSHAT and CDR2 FNYEAQ (reference sequence). V lost 2 bases and J lost 1; bases outside the gene matches: 4. CDR3 length: 16 residues. Here the CDR3 DNA reads TGTGCCAGCAGCTTAAACCCTAGCGGGGGCCAAGAGACCCAGTACTTC. Amino acid sequence: CASSLNPSGGQETQYF.

The chain links TRBV5-6 to TRBJ1-5, with TRBD1 matching over 8 bases. CDR1 is SGHDT, CDR2 YYEEEE, per germline. The CDR3 spans 15 residues. V shed 2 bases, J shed 4 bases, and the junction held 5 bases outside the gene matches. CDR3 sequence: CASSFRTGQNQPQHF. The CDR3 bases are TGTGCCAGCAGCTTCCGGACAGGGCAAAATCAGCCCCAGCATTTT. Using reference TRBV5-6 and TRBJ1-5 for the parts outside the CDR3, the full variable domain is DAGVTQSPTHLIKTRGQQVTLRCSPKSGHDTVSWYQQALGQGPQFIFQYYEEEERQRGNFPDRFSGHQFPNYSSELNVNALLLGDSALYLCASSFRTGQNQPQHFGDGTRLSIL.

The genes are TRBV19 and TRBJ2-5; D gene uncertain. The germline V and J ends were trimmed by 3 bases and 6 bases, with 14 bases remaining between them. The CDR3 runs 14 residues. CDR1 and CDR2 from the germline V gene are LNHDA and SQIVND (reference sequence). CDR3 nucleotide sequence: TGTGCCAGTAGTATCGTTGGGGTGGTGAAGACCCAGTACTTC. It is translated as CASSIVGVVKTQYF.

The chain is built from TRBV21-1 and TRBJ2-7. TRBV21-1 is tagged as a pseudogene. The CDR3 has 13 residues. The CDR3 DNA is TGTGCCAGCAGCAAAGGCAGGGACCACGAGCAGTACGTC. This codes for CASSKGRDHEQYV.

The chain couples TRBV7-8 to TRBJ2-5; 9 positions match TRBD1. The germline V gene has CDR1 SGHVS and CDR2 FQNEAQ. V shed 4 bases and J 2 bases; nucleotides not matched to a gene: 2. The CDR3 has 14 amino acids. The CDR3 DNA reads as TGTGCCAGCAGCTCCGGGACAGGGCAAGAGACCCAGTACTTC. Translation: CASSSGTGQETQYF.

The chain links TRBV5-4 to TRBJ1-2; maybe TRBD1 (6 bases). The CDR3 runs to 15 residues. V lost 0 bases and J lost 4, with 13 bases in between. CDR1 and CDR2 from the germline V gene are SGHNT and YYREEE (reference sequence). CDR3 region: CASSLEQGGIYGYTF. CDR3 DNA: TGTGCCAGCAGCTTGGAACAGGGTGGTATCTATGGCTACACCTTC. The variable domain in full, completed from reference TRBV5-4 and TRBJ1-2, reads ETGVTQSPTHLIKTRGQQVTLRCSSQSGHNTVSWYQQALGQGPQFIFQYYREEENGRGNFPPRFSGLQFPNYSSELNVNALELDDSALYLCASSLEQGGIYGYTFGSGTRLTVV.